The next 21 T cell receptor beta chains were all read from a single sample in a study of CD8+CD57+ T cells in acquired aplastic anemia. Before being chosen for sequencing, patients had shown CD8+CD57+ cell expansion by flow cytometry. Profiles of TCR beta VDJ and CDR3 were generated from a genomic DNA template. TCRdb passed the reads through MiXCR, listing each CDR3 protein once. The sample contains about 40,000 distinct CDR3 sequences, roughly two thirds of which appear only once. Sequencing was carried out using sorted CD4+, CD8+, or CD8+CD57+ T cells (not recorded which) from PBMCs. The receptors were sampled from a human donor with aplastic anemia.

The rearrangement joins TRBV11-2 to TRBJ2-5; D not certain. V was shortened by 3 bases and J by 5 bases, with 10 bases between the two germline ends. This CDR3 is built from 13 residues. CDR1 is SGHAT and CDR2 is FQNNGV in the germline V gene. As DNA, the CDR3 is TGTGCCAGCAGCTTGAGAGGCTGGGAGACCCAGTACTTC. This gives the protein CASSLRGWETQYF.

The table lists this clonotype with a count of one. This chain connects TRBV11-2 to TRBJ2-7, with 8 bases lining up with TRBD1. From germline, CDR1 is SGHAT and CDR2 FQNNGV. This CDR3 has 15 residues. J gave up 2 bases and V 1 base, and 4 bases lay outside the gene matches. CDR3 coding DNA: TGTGCCAGCAGCTTAGCAGGACAGGGTACCTACGAGCAGTACTTC. This gives the protein CASSLAGQGTYEQYF.

This chain connects TRBV18 to TRBJ2-3; D unclear. Germline-derived CDR1 and CDR2 are KGHSH and LQKENI. Trimming left V 6 bases short and J 4 bases short, with 20 bases between. CDR3 size: 16 residues. The CDR3 loop reads CASSNTRNWRADTQYF. In DNA form, the CDR3 reads TGTGCCAGCTCCAACACCCGAAACTGGCGTGCAGATACGCAGTATTTT.

This clonotype was seen once. The gene calls are TRBV29-1 and TRBJ1-5; D is possibly TRBD1 (5 bases). The germline V and J ends were trimmed by 4 bases and 4 bases, with 14 bases remaining between them. CDR3 size: 14 residues. CDR1 SQVTM and CDR2 ANQGSEA come from the germline V gene. The CDR3 sequence is CSVGGGTGNQPQHF. Here the CDR3 DNA reads TGCAGCGTTGGGGGGGGAACGGGGAATCAGCCCCAGCATTTT.

There are many counts of this clonotype. The V call is TRBV12-5, the J call TRBJ1-4; weak D call: TRBD1 (5 bases). The CDR3 runs to 12 residues. From germline, CDR1 is LGHNT and CDR2 FRNRAP. V dropped 6 bases and J dropped 8 bases, with 10 bases sitting between them. The CDR3, as DNA: TGTGCTAGTGGACGGGGGGAAGAAAAACTGTTTTTT. Translated: CASGRGEEKLFF.

This clonotype showed up many times. The chain is built from TRBV2 and TRBJ2-1; no clear D gene. The germline CDR1 and CDR2 sequences are SNHLY and FYNNEI. This CDR3 region has 15 residues. The V and J ends lost 4 bases and 0 bases respectively, with 10 bases between them. The CDR3 nucleotides are TGTGCCAGCAGTGCCATAAGGGTCTCCTACAATGAGCAGTTCTTC. This codes for CASSAIRVSYNEQFF. Variable domain in full (rest from reference TRBV2 and TRBJ2-1): EPEVTQTPSHQVTQMGQEVILRCVPISNHLYFYWYRQILGQKVEFLVSFYNNEISEKSEIFDDQFSVERPDGSNFTLKIRSTKLEDSAMYFCASSAIRVSYNEQFFGPGTRLTVL.

The chain has TRBV29-1 and TRBJ1-1; D perhaps matches TRBD1 (6 bases). The germline CDR1 and CDR2 sequences are SQVTM and ANQGSEA. This CDR3 comprises 13 residues. The CDR3 sequence is CSVRNRAEGEAFF. In DNA, the CDR3 is TGCAGTGTGAGGAACAGGGCGGAGGGTGAAGCTTTCTTT. Looking up the rest from reference TRBV29-1 and TRBJ1-1 gives the full variable domain: SAVISQKPSRDICQRGTSLTIQCQVDSQVTMMFWYRQQPGQSLTLIATANQGSEATYESGFVIDKFPISRPNLTFSTLTVSNMSPEDSSIYLCSVRNRAEGEAFFGQGTRLTVV.

The sample holds many counts of this clonotype. V usage is TRBV12-3 or TRBV12-4 and J usage is TRBJ2-7, with D possibly matching TRBD2 (6 bases). The V end was cut by 5 bases, the J end by 3 bases, with 14 bases between. This CDR3 is 14 amino acids long. The CDR3 nucleotides are TGTGCCAGCAGTATGGGACTCTTTCTCTACGAGCAGTACTTC. It translates to CASSMGLFLYEQYF.

At least ten counts were recorded for this clonotype. The chain recombines TRBV6-4 with TRBJ1-2, with 7 bases matching TRBD1. CDR3 length: 13 residues. Germline V gives CDR1 MRHNA, CDR2 SNTAGT. The J segment lost 6 bases and the V segment lost 3 bases, leaving 4 bases of the junction unmatched. CDR3 protein: CASSDGGGNGYTF. Written as DNA, the CDR3 is TGTGCCAGCAGTGATGGAGGGGGCAATGGCTACACCTTC.

CDR3 amino acids: CSVFDREAYEQYF. The CDR3 DNA reads TGCAGCGTTTTTGACAGGGAGGCCTACGAGCAGTACTTC. This chain joins TRBV29-1 and TRBJ2-7; D may be TRBD1 (7 bases). The CDR3 extends over 13 amino acids. From germline, CDR1 is SQVTM and CDR2 ANQGSEA. Trimming removed 5 bases at V and 2 bases at J, with 13 bases between.

This clonotype was picked up many times. V and J are TRBV12-3 or TRBV12-4 and TRBJ1-3; D is unresolved. The ends were cut back, 8 bases at V and 3 bases at J, with 2 bases in the middle. The CDR3 length is 10 residues. CDR3 in amino acids: CASGGNTIYF. CDR3 sequence (DNA): TGTGCCAGCGGTGGAAACACCATATATTTT.

The chain uses TRBV6-2 or TRBV6-3 and TRBJ2-7, with 7 nucleotides matching TRBD1. Trimming cost V 2 bases and J 1 base; bases outside gene matches: 5. CDR1 and CDR2 from the germline V gene are MNHEY and SVGEGT. This CDR3 is built from 15 residues. This CDR3 is CASSYTRDSSYEQYF. The CDR3 nucleotides read TGTGCCAGCAGTTACACCCGGGACAGTTCCTACGAGCAGTACTTC.

The gene calls are TRBV20-1 and TRBJ1-2; D uncertain. This CDR3 has 12 amino acids. V was cut by 3 bases and J by 2 bases, with 7 bases left in between. Germline assignment: CDR1 DFQATT and CDR2 SNEGSKA (reference sequence). The CDR3 reads CSASALNYGYTF. CDR3 sequence (DNA): TGCAGTGCTAGTGCACTAAACTATGGCTACACCTTC.

The rearrangement joins TRBV6-1 to TRBJ1-2; 7 bases agree with TRBD1. The CDR3 extends over 14 amino acids. Trimming took 0 bases from V and 8 from J; bases not matched to a gene: 6. From germline, CDR1 is MNHNS and CDR2 SASEGT. The CDR3 bases are TGTGCCAGCAGTGAAGCAAGGGCAGGGGGAGGCTACACCTTC. It encodes CASSEARAGGGYTF.

The CDR3 loop is CASTWDRGDYGYTF. The CDR3 DNA reads TGTGCCAGCACGTGGGACAGGGGCGACTATGGCTACACCTTC. The V call is TRBV2, the J call TRBJ1-2; TRBD1 aligns across 10 bases. V gave up 7 bases and J gave up 3 bases; unmatched junction bases: 5. The CDR3 length is 14 residues. Germline CDR1 and CDR2: SNHLY and FYNNEI.

A word on this clonotype: This CDR3 fails to terminate in the conserved phenylalanine or tryptophan, so it likely reflects a read error. The rearrangement links TRBV7-2 to TRBJ2-7; a possible D gene is TRBD2 (5 bases). Trimming took off 5 bases at V and 5 bases at J, with 16 bases between the two ends. The CDR3 has 14 amino acids. CDR1 is SGHTA and CDR2 is FQGNSA in the germline V gene. The CDR3 is CASSRGYGGDEQYL. The CDR3, as DNA: TGTGCCAGCAGCCGGGGATATGGCGGAGACGAGCAGTACCTC.

For this clonotype: The conserved phenylalanine or tryptophan normally closing the CDR3 is absent here, so this likely arose from a read error. The chain recombines TRBV10-2 with TRBJ1-1, with 12 bases fitting TRBD1. Germline V gene lookup returns CDR1 WSHSY and CDR2 SAAADI. CDR3 size: 16 residues. The V gene end was trimmed by 8 bases and the J gene end by 0 bases; junction bases not matched to a gene: 7. The CDR3 DNA reads TGCGCCAGCCGGGATGGGACAGGGGGCCTGAACACTGAAGCTTTCCTT. It specifies CASRDGTGGLNTEAFL.

Only one count was recorded for this clonotype. The chain couples TRBV19 to TRBJ1-2, with no clear D. V shed 8 bases and J shed 7 bases, with 2 bases lying between them. The CDR3 is 8 residues long. The germline gives CDR1 LNHDA, CDR2 SQIVND (reference sequence). CDR3 sequence: CASGGYTF. The CDR3 DNA is TGTGCCAGTGGTGGCTACACCTTC.

The rearrangement joins TRBV6-1 to TRBJ2-7; D is ambiguous. In germline, CDR1 is MNHNS, CDR2 SASEGT. V dropped 7 bases and J dropped 0 bases, with 7 bases sitting between them. This CDR3 is built from 12 residues. The CDR3: CASKGTSYEQYF. The CDR3 bases are TGTGCCAGCAAGGGTACCTCCTACGAGCAGTACTTC.

The CDR3 DNA follows: TGTGCCATCACTAACCAGGGCGGGCAGGTGACTTATGGCTACACCTTC. It codes for CAITNQGGQVTYGYTF. The gene calls are TRBV10-3 and TRBJ1-2; weak D call: TRBD1 (5 bases). The CDR3 loop spans 16 amino acids. Germline CDR1 is ENHRY and CDR2 is SYGVKD. The V and J ends lost 7 bases and 5 bases respectively, with 23 bases between them.

This clonotype came up many times. CDR3 bases: TGTGCCAGCAGTTACGCCGGGGGAGCCAACGAGCAGTACTTC. Its translation is CASSYAGGANEQYF. This chain joins TRBV6-5 and TRBJ2-7; tentative D call: TRBD2 (6 bases). CDR3 size: 14 residues. The germline gives CDR1 MNHEY, CDR2 SVGAGI. V gave up 2 bases and J gave up 5 bases, with 13 bases separating them.